The TCR beta chain described here comes from a study of shared T cell receptors in the human thymus. The data were produced by immunoSEQ multiplex PCR, yet TCRdb's version contains in-frame clones alone and is incomplete. The table has just under 550,000 clones, about 84% seen once. This CDR3 region has 17 residues. Trimming at V came to 4 bases and at J to 0 bases, leaving 8 bases not matched to a gene. Per the germline V gene, CDR1 is LGHNA and CDR2 is YNFKEQ. This sample was also put to use in a study of human thymus T cells.

Sequencing was carried out using thymocytes. The chain couples TRBV4-2 to TRBJ2-1, with TRBD2 matching over 8 bases. The source is a boy in the first two years of life with a congenital heart defect. For the CDR3, the DNA is TGTGCCAGCAGCCTTTGGACTAGCTTCAGCTCCTACAATGAGCAGTTCTTC. Translated: CASSLWTSFSSYNEQFF.